This entry features one T cell receptor beta chain sequence. The V and J ends lost 1 base and 0 bases respectively, with 7 bases between them. CDR3 length equals 14 residues. The germline gives CDR1 LGHNA, CDR2 YSLEER. This sample is drawn from a study of blood T cell repertoires in COVID-19. Study background: Sites in the United States, Italy and Spain provided acute and convalescent COVID-19 samples.

Authors' processing steps: Estimates of nucleated cell counts were drawn from the amplification of reference gene primers. Here immunoSEQ multiplex PCR was the method, and the copy in TCRdb shows in-frame clones only, minus some. That table supplies the V and J calls and clone size; D and trimming were determined from the DNA. Among 260,000 or so clones listed, 82% were seen once. This TCR came from a woman between 65 and 79 years old with acute or convalescent COVID-19. V and J are TRBV4-3 and TRBJ2-7; no definite D call. Sequencing was carried out using peripheral blood. CDR3 protein: CASSQGFSSYEQYF. CDR3 DNA sequence: TGCGCCAGCAGCCAAGGTTTCTCCTCCTACGAGCAGTACTTC.